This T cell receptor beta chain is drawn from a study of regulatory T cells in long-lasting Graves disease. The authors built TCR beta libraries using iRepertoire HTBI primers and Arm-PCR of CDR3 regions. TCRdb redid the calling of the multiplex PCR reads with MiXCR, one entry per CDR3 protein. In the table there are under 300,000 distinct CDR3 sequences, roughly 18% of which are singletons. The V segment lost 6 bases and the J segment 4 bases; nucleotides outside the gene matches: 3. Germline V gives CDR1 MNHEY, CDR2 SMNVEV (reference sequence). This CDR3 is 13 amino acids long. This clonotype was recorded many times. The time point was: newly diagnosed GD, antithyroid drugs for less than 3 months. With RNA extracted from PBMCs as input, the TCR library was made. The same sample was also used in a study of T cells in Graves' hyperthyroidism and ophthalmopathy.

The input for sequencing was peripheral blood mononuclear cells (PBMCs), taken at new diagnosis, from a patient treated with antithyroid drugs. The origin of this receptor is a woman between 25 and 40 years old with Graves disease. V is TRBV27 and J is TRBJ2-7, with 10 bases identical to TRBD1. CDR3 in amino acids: CASRLGQGYEQYF. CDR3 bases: TGTGCCAGCAGGTTGGGACAGGGGTACGAGCAGTACTTC.